Listed below are T cell receptor beta chains from one sample, sequenced in a study of persistence of HIV-infected CD4 T cells. Measured with immunoSEQ multiplex PCR; TCRdb has only the in-frame clones, and not every one. Here the sample spans roughly 43,000 clones, approximately 89% being singletons. Their recognized antigens are unknown. Sequenced here: CD4+ T cells sorted from PBMCs after roughly 17-hour stimulation, sampled from a patient who received antiretroviral therapy. These receptors came from an adult man with HIV who was CMV-seropositive. Both conserved end residues are part of each CDR3.

V,CDR3
TRBV5-1,CASSADRGEKLFF
TRBV10-2,CASTKTPGQGVGNEQFF
TRBV2,CASSVDRGRLGTEAFF
TRBV19,CASSIRTSGDFTDTQYF
TRBV18,CASAWDPPDTQYF
TRBV15,CATSRDTSGPGHEAFF
TRBV7-6,CASSLSNTAKLQYF
TRBV9,CASSNRDYIYEQYF
TRBV5-1,CASSPIDSPVLGYTF
TRBV28,CASSLRDRVSTDTQYF
TRBV19,CASSAPGGGREQYF